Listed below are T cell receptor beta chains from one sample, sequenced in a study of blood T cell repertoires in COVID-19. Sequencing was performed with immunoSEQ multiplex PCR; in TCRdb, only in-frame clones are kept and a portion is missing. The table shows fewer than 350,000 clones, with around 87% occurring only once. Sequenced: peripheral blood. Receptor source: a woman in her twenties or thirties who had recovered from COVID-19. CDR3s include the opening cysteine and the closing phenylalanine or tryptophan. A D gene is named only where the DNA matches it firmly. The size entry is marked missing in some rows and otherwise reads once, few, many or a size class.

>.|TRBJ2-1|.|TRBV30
TGTGCCTGGAAACTATGGAATGAGCAGTTCTTC
CAWKLWNEQFF
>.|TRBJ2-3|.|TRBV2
TGTGCCAGCAGACCAGGGTTAGATACGCAGTATTTT
CASRPGLDTQYF
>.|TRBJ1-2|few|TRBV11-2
TGTGCCAGCAGGTCAGGGGCTGGCTACACCTTC
CASRSGAGYTF
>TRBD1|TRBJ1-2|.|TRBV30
TGTGCCCAGCGACAGGGGGCGCTGGGCTACACCTTC
CAQRQGALGYTF
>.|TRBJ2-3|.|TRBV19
TGTGCCAGTAGTGGGACTGACACAGATACGCAGTATTTT
CASSGTDTDTQYF
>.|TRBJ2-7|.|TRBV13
TGTGCCAGCAGCTTCCCCGGGTCCTACGAGCAGTACTTC
CASSFPGSYEQYF
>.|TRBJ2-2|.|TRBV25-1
TGTGCCAGCAGTGAGCGCACCGGGGAGCTGTTTTTT
CASSERTGELFF
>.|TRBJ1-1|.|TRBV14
TGTGCCAGCAGCAACATTGGACGGGGAAACACTGAAGCTTTCTTT
CASSNIGRGNTEAFF
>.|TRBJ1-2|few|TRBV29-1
TGCAGCGCCGAAGAGACTCTTGGCTACACCTTC
CSAEETLGYTF
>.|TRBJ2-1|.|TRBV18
TGTGCCAGCTCGCCAACAGGGAAGGATGAGTTCTTC
CASSPTGKDEFF
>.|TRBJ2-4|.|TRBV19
TGTGCCAGTACCCTATTAACAGGGAGAGGAGCCAAAAACATTCAGTACTTC
CASTLLTGRGAKNIQYF
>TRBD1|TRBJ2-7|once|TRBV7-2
TGTGCCAGCAGCCGCACGGGACAGGCTGTGTACGAGCAGTACTTC
CASSRTGQAVYEQYF
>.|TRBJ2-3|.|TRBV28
TGTGCCAGCAGTCACCCCAGGGGATTCACAGATACGCAGTATTTT
CASSHPRGFTDTQYF
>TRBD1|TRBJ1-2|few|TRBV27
TGTGCCAGCAGTCAACGGGACAGACCTCTATATGGCTACACCTTC
CASSQRDRPLYGYTF
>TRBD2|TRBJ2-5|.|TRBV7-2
TGTGCCAGCAGCTTAGTGGGGACTAGCAGCCAAGAGACCCAGTACTTC
CASSLVGTSSQETQYF
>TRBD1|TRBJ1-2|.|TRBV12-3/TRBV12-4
TGTGCCAGCAGCCCAGGGACAGCCTATGGCTACACCTTC
CASSPGTAYGYTF
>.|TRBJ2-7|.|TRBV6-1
TGTGCCAGCAGTATAACGGCCTACGAGCAGTACTTC
CASSITAYEQYF
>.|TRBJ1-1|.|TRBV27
TGTGCCAGCAGTTTATACGGCAGCGCCAGTGGTTTGAACACTGAAGCTTTCTTT
CASSLYGSASGLNTEAFF
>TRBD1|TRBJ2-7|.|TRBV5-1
TGCGCCAGCAGCTTGGGGACAGGGGGTCTCTCCTACGAGCAGTACTTC
CASSLGTGGLSYEQYF
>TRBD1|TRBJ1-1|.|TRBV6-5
TGTGCCAGCAGTTCATGGACAGGGGCTGAAGCTTTCTTT
CASSSWTGAEAFF
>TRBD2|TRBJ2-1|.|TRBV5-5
TGTGCCAGCAGCTTGCGACTAGCGGCCTACAATGAGCAGTTCTTC
CASSLRLAAYNEQFF
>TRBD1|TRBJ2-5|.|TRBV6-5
TGTGCCAGCAGGGGGACAGGACAAGAGACCCAGTACTTC
CASRGTGQETQYF